This T cell receptor (beta chain) originates from a study of shared clonotypes between healthy human individuals. Remarks on this clone: Other nucleotide sequences from this sample produce the same CDR3.

Clones were read by immunoSEQ multiplex PCR, and TCRdb kept only the in-frame ones, dropping some. The repertoire includes 2 million to 3 million clones, over 85% of them detected once, and about 0.39% sits in the top ten. The specimen was naive CD4+ T cells from PBMCs. Subset meaning: CD45RA+ positively selected. The TCR originated in a man between 18 and 35 years old in good health. Some clones in this sample may be carry-over from other donors' samples.

CDR3 in DNA: TGTGCCAGCAGCCCCCGTGGGACCTACGAGCAGTACTTC. Protein sequence: CASSPRGTYEQYF. The rearrangement uses TRBV9 and TRBJ2-7, with D hard to call. The CDR3 is made up of 13 amino acids. CDR1 is SGDLS, CDR2 YYNGEE, per germline. Trimming removed 4 bases from V and 2 bases from J, with 10 bases in between.